Listed below are T cell receptor beta chains from one sample, sequenced in a study of CD8 T cells in ankylosing spondylitis. Each CDR3 protein is one row after TCRdb ran MiXCR on the 5' RACE reads. The sample includes approximately 100,000 distinct CDR3 sequences, roughly 8.3% of them seen just once. Sequenced: blood, either unsorted or a sorted T cell fraction (not recorded which). The receptors come from a male donor with ankylosing spondylitis or in good health (not recorded which). CDR3s include the opening cysteine and the closing phenylalanine or tryptophan. Fields, in order: V gene, D gene, clone size, J gene, CDR3 DNA, CDR3 protein. The D gene is left open where the match is weak. Clone sizes are given selectively: once, few, many, or a class where the clone is expanded.

V: TRBV5-5
D: -
size: many
J: TRBJ1-2
DNA: TGTGCCAGCAGCTTAACCGGGCCCCTTTCAGGCTATGGCTACACCTTC
CDR3: CASSLTGPLSGYGYTF

V: TRBV6-2/TRBV6-3
D: -
size: few
J: TRBJ2-5
DNA: TGTGCCAGCAGTTACTTTCAAGAGACCCAGTACTTC
CDR3: CASSYFQETQYF

V: TRBV20-1
D: TRBD1
size: once
J: TRBJ1-3
DNA: TGCAGTGCTAGAGGCCCGACAGGGGGGGACACCATATATTTT
CDR3: CSARGPTGGDTIYF

V: TRBV6-2/TRBV6-3
D: TRBD2
size: many
J: TRBJ2-7
DNA: TGTGCCAGCACCCCGACTAGCGGGGGTTCCTACGAGCAGTACTTC
CDR3: CASTPTSGGSYEQYF

V: TRBV9
D: -
size: many
J: TRBJ1-3
DNA: TGTGCCAGCAGCGTAGTGGCAGCTGGAAACACCATATATTTT
CDR3: CASSVVAAGNTIYF

V: TRBV4-3
D: -
size: many
J: TRBJ2-5
DNA: TGCGCCAGCAGCCAAGATGGCCGCAAATACACCCAGTACTTC
CDR3: CASSQDGRKYTQYF

V: TRBV6-2/TRBV6-3
D: -
size: -
J: TRBJ2-7
DNA: TGTGCCAGCAGTTACATGGCAGGAATCTCCTACGAGCAGTACTTC
CDR3: CASSYMAGISYEQYF

V: TRBV6-5
D: TRBD1
size: many
J: TRBJ2-7
DNA: TGTGCCAGCAGTTACTCAGGACAGGGGGCCTACGAGCAGTACTTC
CDR3: CASSYSGQGAYEQYF

V: TRBV27
D: -
size: many
J: TRBJ2-2
DNA: TGTGCCAGCAGTTTCCTCTCCCGGGGAACGAACACCGGGGAGCTGTTTTTT
CDR3: CASSFLSRGTNTGELFF

V: TRBV6-2/TRBV6-3
D: TRBD1
size: -
J: TRBJ2-7
DNA: TGTGCCAGCAGTTACTTCGGACAGGGGGCCTACGAGCAGTACTTC
CDR3: CASSYFGQGAYEQYF

V: TRBV5-1
D: -
size: many
J: TRBJ2-1
DNA: TGCGCCAGCAGCTTGGTGTCGGGCTCCTACAATGAGCAGTTCTTC
CDR3: CASSLVSGSYNEQFF

V: TRBV7-9
D: -
size: few
J: TRBJ2-2
DNA: TGTGCCAGCAGACTAGGGAACACCGGGGAGCTGTTTTTT
CDR3: CASRLGNTGELFF

V: TRBV20-1
D: -
size: many
J: TRBJ1-5
DNA: TGCAGTGCTAGGAACAGCGATAGCAATCAGCCCCAGCATTTT
CDR3: CSARNSDSNQPQHF

V: TRBV20-1
D: TRBD1
size: many
J: TRBJ1-1
DNA: TGCAGTGCCACAGCAGGGACAGCAAACACTGAAGCTTTCTTT
CDR3: CSATAGTANTEAFF

V: TRBV11-2
D: TRBD1
size: medium-sized
J: TRBJ2-7
DNA: TGTGCCAGCAGCTCGACAGGGCCGTCACCGTTTCACGAGCAGTACTTC
CDR3: CASSSTGPSPFHEQYF

V: TRBV12-3/TRBV12-4
D: TRBD1
size: many
J: TRBJ2-2
DNA: TGTGCCAGCAGTCCCCTGACAGGGATTGAGGGGGAGCTGTTTTTT
CDR3: CASSPLTGIEGELFF

V: TRBV14
D: -
size: many
J: TRBJ2-1
DNA: TGTGCCAGCAGCCAAGCCTTCGGGAGATTGTACAATGAGCAGTTCTTC
CDR3: CASSQAFGRLYNEQFF

V: TRBV7-8
D: TRBD2
size: few
J: TRBJ2-3
DNA: TGTGCCAGCAGCTTAGGAGGAGCGGGATATAGCACAGATACGCAGTATTTT
CDR3: CASSLGGAGYSTDTQYF

V: TRBV7-2
D: -
size: many
J: TRBJ2-7
DNA: TGTGCCAGCAGCTTAGAGGCTAGCCACTACGAGCAGTACTTC
CDR3: CASSLEASHYEQYF

V: TRBV5-1
D: -
size: many
J: TRBJ2-7
DNA: TGCGCCAGCAGCCACTGGCCAGAATCCTACGAGCAGTACTTC
CDR3: CASSHWPESYEQYF

V: TRBV20-1
D: TRBD1
size: many
J: TRBJ2-7
DNA: TGCAGTGCTACGGACAGGGGACGACTTTTTACCTACGAGCAGTACTTC
CDR3: CSATDRGRLFTYEQYF

V: TRBV28
D: -
size: many
J: TRBJ1-4
DNA: TGTGCCAGCATTCAGGGCACCGGAACGGGGCGCCGTGAAAAACTGTTTTTT
CDR3: CASIQGTGTGRREKLFF

V: TRBV29-1
D: TRBD1
size: few
J: TRBJ2-7
DNA: TGCAGCGTTTTAGGGGGCGTTAGCTACGAGCAGTACTTC
CDR3: CSVLGGVSYEQYF

V: TRBV6-2/TRBV6-3
D: -
size: many
J: TRBJ2-7
DNA: TGTGCCAGCAGGCAAAAGGGCATCGAGCAGTACTTC
CDR3: CASRQKGIEQYF

V: TRBV20-1
D: -
size: many
J: TRBJ2-1
DNA: TGCAGTGCTAGAGTCGCGGACGCGAGCTCCTACAATGAGCAGTTCTTC
CDR3: CSARVADASSYNEQFF

V: TRBV4-2
D: -
size: many
J: TRBJ2-1
DNA: TGTGCCAGCAGCCAAGTAGCCCCCAATGAGCAGTTCTTC
CDR3: CASSQVAPNEQFF

V: TRBV11-2
D: -
size: -
J: TRBJ2-1
DNA: TGTGCCAGCGGACGAACCACCTACAATGAGCAGTTCTTC
CDR3: CASGRTTYNEQFF

V: TRBV12-3/TRBV12-4
D: -
size: many
J: TRBJ2-7
DNA: TGTGCCAGCAGACCCAGACCCGCGTCCGAGCAGTACTTC
CDR3: CASRPRPASEQYF

V: TRBV6-5
D: TRBD2
size: many
J: TRBJ2-5
DNA: TGTGCCAGCAGTTTGACTAGCGGGGTCGAGACCCAGTACTTC
CDR3: CASSLTSGVETQYF

V: TRBV5-5
D: TRBD2
size: few
J: TRBJ2-7
DNA: TGTGCCAGCAGCTGGGGACTAGCGGGAGGGCCCTCTTCCTACGAGCAGTACTTC
CDR3: CASSWGLAGGPSSYEQYF

V: TRBV5-1
D: TRBD1
size: many
J: TRBJ1-2
DNA: TGCGCCAGCAGCGCACGACAGGGGATGTATGGCTACACCTTC
CDR3: CASSARQGMYGYTF

V: TRBV4-2
D: TRBD2
size: -
J: TRBJ2-5
DNA: TGTGCCAGGAGCCCTGGGCTCCCCGGCCAAAACGGGGGGGAGACCCAGTACTTC
CDR3: CARSPGLPGQNGGETQYF

V: TRBV7-2
D: -
size: many
J: TRBJ1-2
DNA: TGTGCCAGCAGCTTAGAGCCCCCGGGTACCTATGGCTACACCTTC
CDR3: CASSLEPPGTYGYTF

V: TRBV3-1
D: -
size: many
J: TRBJ2-1
DNA: TGTGCCAGCAGCCAAGATCCCCGACTGAGGAATGAGCAGTTCTTC
CDR3: CASSQDPRLRNEQFF

V: TRBV10-2
D: TRBD1
size: many
J: TRBJ2-7
DNA: TGCGCCAGCCAACCGGGACAGGTTGTAAGGGAGCAGTACTTC
CDR3: CASQPGQVVREQYF

V: TRBV6-1
D: TRBD1
size: many
J: TRBJ2-7
DNA: TGTGCCAGCAGACGGACAGGGCAGTCCTACGAGCAGTACTTC
CDR3: CASRRTGQSYEQYF

V: TRBV7-6
D: TRBD2
size: many
J: TRBJ2-7
DNA: TGTGCCAGCAGCCCCCTTTTAACGGGGGGCTCCTACGAGCAGTACTTC
CDR3: CASSPLLTGGSYEQYF

V: TRBV20-1
D: -
size: many
J: TRBJ2-7
DNA: TGCAGTGCTAGATCCCCCCGGGGTCGCTACGAGCAGTACTTC
CDR3: CSARSPRGRYEQYF

V: TRBV6-5
D: TRBD1
size: many
J: TRBJ1-5
DNA: TGTGCCAGCAGTTACCTTACAGGGGATAGCAATCAGCCCCAGCATTTT
CDR3: CASSYLTGDSNQPQHF

V: TRBV4-3
D: -
size: many
J: TRBJ2-7
DNA: TGCGCCAGCAGCCAAGGATTGGCGGACAGAGCCTACGAGCAGTACTTC
CDR3: CASSQGLADRAYEQYF

V: TRBV5-1
D: TRBD2
size: many
J: TRBJ2-1
DNA: TGCGCCAGCAGCTTGGCCCAGCGGGGGTGCCCTCATAATGAGCAGTTCTTC
CDR3: CASSLAQRGCPHNEQFF

V: TRBV7-6
D: -
size: many
J: TRBJ1-4
DNA: TGTGCCAGCAGTCCTCGATCCAGCGCTAATGAAAAACTGTTTTTT
CDR3: CASSPRSSANEKLFF

V: TRBV7-2
D: -
size: many
J: TRBJ2-7
DNA: TGTGCCAGCAGCCCCCAATACCGCTACGAGCAGTACTTC
CDR3: CASSPQYRYEQYF

V: TRBV4-3
D: -
size: few
J: TRBJ2-3
DNA: TGCGCCAGCAGCCAAGGGGCGTGGTCACCGGGAGATACGCAGTATTTT
CDR3: CASSQGAWSPGDTQYF

V: TRBV5-1
D: -
size: many
J: TRBJ2-1
DNA: TGCGCCAGCAGCTTGGGCAGGGGGGGTAATGAGCAGTTCTTC
CDR3: CASSLGRGGNEQFF

V: TRBV4-1
D: -
size: many
J: TRBJ2-7
DNA: TGCGCCAGCAGCCGGGGACCCGGCAGCTACGAGCAGTACTTC
CDR3: CASSRGPGSYEQYF

V: TRBV18
D: -
size: many
J: TRBJ1-1
DNA: TGTGCCAGCTCACCACAAAAGGGGACTGAAGCTTTCTTT
CDR3: CASSPQKGTEAFF

V: TRBV12-3/TRBV12-4
D: -
size: many
J: TRBJ1-6
DNA: TGTGCCAGCACCGTGACCACTAATTCACCCCTCCACTTT
CDR3: CASTVTTNSPLHF

V: TRBV6-2/TRBV6-3
D: -
size: many
J: TRBJ1-5
DNA: TGTGCCAGCAGCCTCCGGACACCCAATCAGCCCCAGCATTTT
CDR3: CASSLRTPNQPQHF